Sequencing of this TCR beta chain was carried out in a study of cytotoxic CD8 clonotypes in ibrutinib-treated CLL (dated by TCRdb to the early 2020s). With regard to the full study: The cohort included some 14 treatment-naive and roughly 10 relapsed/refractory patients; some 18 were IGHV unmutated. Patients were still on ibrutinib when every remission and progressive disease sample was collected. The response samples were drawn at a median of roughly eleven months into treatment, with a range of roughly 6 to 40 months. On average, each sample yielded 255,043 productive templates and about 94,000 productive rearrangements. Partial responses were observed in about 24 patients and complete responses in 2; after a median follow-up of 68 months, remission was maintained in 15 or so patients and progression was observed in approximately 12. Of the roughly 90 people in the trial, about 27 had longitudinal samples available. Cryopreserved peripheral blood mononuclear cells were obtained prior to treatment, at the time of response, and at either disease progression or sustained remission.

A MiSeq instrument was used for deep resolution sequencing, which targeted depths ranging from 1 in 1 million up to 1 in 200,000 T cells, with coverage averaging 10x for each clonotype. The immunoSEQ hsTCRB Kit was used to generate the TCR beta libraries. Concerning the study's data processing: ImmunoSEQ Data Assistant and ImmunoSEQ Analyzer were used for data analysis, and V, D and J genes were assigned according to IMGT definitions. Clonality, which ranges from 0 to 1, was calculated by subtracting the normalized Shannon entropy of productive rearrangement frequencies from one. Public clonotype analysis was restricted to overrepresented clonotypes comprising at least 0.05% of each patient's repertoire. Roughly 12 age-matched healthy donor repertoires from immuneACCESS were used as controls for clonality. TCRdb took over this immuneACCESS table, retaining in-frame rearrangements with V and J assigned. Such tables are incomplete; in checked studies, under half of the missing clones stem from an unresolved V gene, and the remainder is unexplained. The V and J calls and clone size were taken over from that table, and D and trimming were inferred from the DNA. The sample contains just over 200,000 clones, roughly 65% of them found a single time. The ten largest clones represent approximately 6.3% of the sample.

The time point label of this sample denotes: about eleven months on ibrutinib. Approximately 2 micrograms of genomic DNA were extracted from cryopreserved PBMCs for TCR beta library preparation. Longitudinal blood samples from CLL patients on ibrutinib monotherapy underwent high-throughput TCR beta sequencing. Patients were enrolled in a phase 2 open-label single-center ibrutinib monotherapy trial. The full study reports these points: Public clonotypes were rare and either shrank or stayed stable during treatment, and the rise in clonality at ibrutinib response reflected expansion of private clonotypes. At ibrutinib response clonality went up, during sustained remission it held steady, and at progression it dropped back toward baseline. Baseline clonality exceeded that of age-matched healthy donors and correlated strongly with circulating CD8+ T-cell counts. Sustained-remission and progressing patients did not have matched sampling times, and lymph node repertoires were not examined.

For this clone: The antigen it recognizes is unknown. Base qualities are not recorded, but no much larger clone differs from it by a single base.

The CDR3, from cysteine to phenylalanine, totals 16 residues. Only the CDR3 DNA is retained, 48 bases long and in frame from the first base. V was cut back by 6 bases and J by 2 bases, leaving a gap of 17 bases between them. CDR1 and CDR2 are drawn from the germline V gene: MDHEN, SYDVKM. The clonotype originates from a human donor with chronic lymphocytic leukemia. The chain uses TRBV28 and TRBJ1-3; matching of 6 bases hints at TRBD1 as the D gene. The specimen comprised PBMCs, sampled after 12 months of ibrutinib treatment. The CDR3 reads CASSSQGPGPGNTIYF. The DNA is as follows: TGTGCCAGCAGCTCACAGGGACCTGGGCCTGGAAACACCATATATTTT.